The entry below describes one T cell receptor (beta chain). Its antigen target is currently unknown. No qualities accompany the bases; no much larger clone lies one base away. This record belongs to a study of blood T cell repertoires in COVID-19 (dated by TCRdb to about 2020). Some background on the complete study: Samples covering the acute and convalescent phases of COVID-19 were provided by collaborators in the United States, Italy and Spain. The material from the prospective study consisted of cDNA or gDNA derived from T cells, B-cell-depleted T cells, or PBMCs. The dataset comprised deeply sampled blood TCRbeta repertoires from subjects exposed to, actively infected with, or recovered from COVID-19. The repertoires were released in a freely available public database meant as a resource for research on the immune response to SARS-CoV-2. The samples were drawn from the first 160 participants of the ongoing ImmuneRACE study and from under 1,500 subjects provided by 6 global collaborators. A de-identified subject ID, COVID-19 status, age in years and sex were almost always included in the sample metadata. Where available, HLA class I and class II types were taken from metadata supplied by the sample provider and were not determined by assay-based typing.

Results and caveats for the whole study, not just this receptor: The quantity of clinical and demographic metadata differed by source and by participant and was supplied without curation.

TCRbeta CDR3 regions were amplified from genomic DNA using the immunoSEQ Assay, a bias-controlled multiplex PCR. Under the source paper's analysis protocol: The number of nucleated cells in each sample was estimated by amplification of reference gene primers within the assay. Sequence reads were collapsed and filtered to measure the absolute abundance of every unique TCRbeta CDR3 rearrangement. For each sample, productive Simpson clonality was calculated as the square root of Simpson's diversity index over productive rearrangements. TCRdb's version of the immuneACCESS table is confined to in-frame rearrangements and falls short of the full clone set. An unresolved V gene accounts for under half of the shortfall where checked; the remainder is of unknown origin. Clonal size and the V and J genes are those of that table, whereas D and trimming came from the DNA. The sample data list 180,000 or so clones, and approximately 92% of these were observed just once. The ten largest make up 2% to 2.5% of the sample.

Enrolling through a virtual design, the prospective study's participants ranged in age from roughly 18 to 90 years and lived across 24 United States geographic areas. Cohort assignment in the prospective study relied on participant-reported clinical history from a screening survey and a study questionnaire. Each participant in the prospective study had whole blood, serum and a nasopharyngeal or oropharyngeal swab collected by mobile phlebotomists. Prospective study participants could optionally give additional blood draws and questionnaires over an approximately 2-month period. Blood samples from the prospective study were shipped frozen or at room temperature prior to DNA extraction. Sequencing was carried out using PBMCs or T cells enriched from blood (not recorded which). The clonotype comes from a woman between 40 and 50 years old with acute COVID-19.

The CDR3 amino acid sequence is: CASSEGMQGGTQLYEQYF. The bases are TGTGCCAGCAGTGAAGGAATGCAGGGAGGAACCCAACTCTACGAGCAGTACTTC. The rearranged chain carries TRBV6-1 and TRBJ2-7; the D gene is perhaps TRBD2, from 6 matching bases. The CDR3 runs 18 amino acids, cysteine and phenylalanine included. Only the CDR3 part of the read is kept: 54 bases, read in frame from the first base. For CDR1 and CDR2, the germline V gene lists MNHNS and SASEGT. The germline ends are 22 bases apart after V is trimmed by 1 base and J by 3 bases.